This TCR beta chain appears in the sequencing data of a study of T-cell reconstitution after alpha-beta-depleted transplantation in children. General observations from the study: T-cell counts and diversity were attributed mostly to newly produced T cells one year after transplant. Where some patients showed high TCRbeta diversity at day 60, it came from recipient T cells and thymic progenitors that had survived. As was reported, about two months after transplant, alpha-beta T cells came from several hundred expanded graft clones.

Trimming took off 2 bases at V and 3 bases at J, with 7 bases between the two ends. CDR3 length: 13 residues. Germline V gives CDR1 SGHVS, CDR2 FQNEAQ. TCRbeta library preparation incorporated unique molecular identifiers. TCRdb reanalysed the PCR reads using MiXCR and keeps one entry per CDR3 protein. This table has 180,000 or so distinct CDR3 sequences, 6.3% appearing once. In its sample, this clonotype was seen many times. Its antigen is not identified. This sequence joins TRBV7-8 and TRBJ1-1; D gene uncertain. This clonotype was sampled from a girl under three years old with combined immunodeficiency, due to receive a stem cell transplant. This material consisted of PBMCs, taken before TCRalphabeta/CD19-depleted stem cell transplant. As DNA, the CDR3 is TGTGCCAGCAGCTTAAACACAGACACTGAAGCTTTCTTT. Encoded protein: CASSLNTDTEAFF.